The present TCR beta chain was sequenced within a study of CD8 T cells in Susac syndrome. Random-hexamer reverse transcription was applied to about 0.45 to 1 ug RNA. It was immunoSEQ multiplex PCR that amplified TCR beta CDR3 across 54 Vbeta and 13 Jbeta. A single record per CDR3 protein comes from TCRdb applying MiXCR to the immunoSEQ multiplex PCR reads. The sample shows 150,000 to 200,000 distinct CDR3 sequences, more than 90% of them seen only once. TEMRA cells were FACS-enriched, while CD8+ and CD4+ T cells were negatively isolated. V lost 7 bases, J lost 4 bases, and 16 bases lay in between. Germline V gives CDR1 MNHEY, CDR2 SVGEGT. The CDR3 extends over 14 amino acids.

This TCR came from a human donor in good health. Sequenced input: CD4+ T cells from PBMCs. This sequence joins TRBV6-2 or TRBV6-3 and TRBJ2-5; D uncertain. CDR3 sequence: CASMIGVALETQYF. CDR3 nucleotide sequence: TGTGCCAGCATGATAGGAGTAGCCCTAGAGACCCAGTACTTC.